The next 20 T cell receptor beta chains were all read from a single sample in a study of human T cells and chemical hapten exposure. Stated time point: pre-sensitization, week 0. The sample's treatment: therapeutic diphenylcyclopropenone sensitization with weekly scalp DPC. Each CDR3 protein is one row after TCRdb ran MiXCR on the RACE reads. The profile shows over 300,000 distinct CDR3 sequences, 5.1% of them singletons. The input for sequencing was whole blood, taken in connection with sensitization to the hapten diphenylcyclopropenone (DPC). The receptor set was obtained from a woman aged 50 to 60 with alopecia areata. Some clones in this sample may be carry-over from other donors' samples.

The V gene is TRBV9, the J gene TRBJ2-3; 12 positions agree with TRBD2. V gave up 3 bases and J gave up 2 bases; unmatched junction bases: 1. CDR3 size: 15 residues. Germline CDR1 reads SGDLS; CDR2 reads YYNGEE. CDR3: CASSASGGATDTQYF. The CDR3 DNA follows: TGTGCCAGCAGCGCTAGCGGGGGGGCCACAGATACGCAGTATTTT.

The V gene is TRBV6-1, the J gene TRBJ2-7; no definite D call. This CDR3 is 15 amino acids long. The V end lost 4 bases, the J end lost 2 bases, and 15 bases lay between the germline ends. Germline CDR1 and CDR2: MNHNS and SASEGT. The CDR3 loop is CASSGPHTVAYEQYF. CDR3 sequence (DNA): TGTGCCAGCAGTGGCCCCCACACAGTGGCCTACGAGCAGTACTTC.

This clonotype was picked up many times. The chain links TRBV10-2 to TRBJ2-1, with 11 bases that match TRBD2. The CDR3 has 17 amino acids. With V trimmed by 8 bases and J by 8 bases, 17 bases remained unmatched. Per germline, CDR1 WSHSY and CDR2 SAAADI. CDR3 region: CASLRDRAISGRDEQFF. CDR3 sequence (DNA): TGCGCCAGCCTCCGGGACAGGGCCATTAGCGGGAGGGATGAGCAGTTCTTC.

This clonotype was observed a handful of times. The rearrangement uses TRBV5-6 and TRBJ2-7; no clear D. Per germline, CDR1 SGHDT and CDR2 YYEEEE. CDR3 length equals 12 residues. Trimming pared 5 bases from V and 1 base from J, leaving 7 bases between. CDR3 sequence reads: CASSGASYEQYF. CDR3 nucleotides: TGTGCCAGCAGTGGTGCGTCCTACGAGCAGTACTTC.

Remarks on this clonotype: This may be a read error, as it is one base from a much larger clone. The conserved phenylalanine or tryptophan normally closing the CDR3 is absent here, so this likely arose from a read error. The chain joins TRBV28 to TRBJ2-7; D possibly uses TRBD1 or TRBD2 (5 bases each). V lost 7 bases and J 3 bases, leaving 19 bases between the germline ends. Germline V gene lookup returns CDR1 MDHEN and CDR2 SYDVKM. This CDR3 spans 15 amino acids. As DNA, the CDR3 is TGTGCCAGCACCACTCCAGGGAGACGTAACTACGAGCAGTACTAC. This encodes CASTTPGRRNYEQYY.

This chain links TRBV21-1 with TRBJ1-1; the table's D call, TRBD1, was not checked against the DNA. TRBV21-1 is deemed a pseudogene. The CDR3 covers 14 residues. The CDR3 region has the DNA TGTGCCAGCAGCACTCGGACAGGGGTACCAGAAGCTTTCTTT. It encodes CASSTRTGVPEAFF.

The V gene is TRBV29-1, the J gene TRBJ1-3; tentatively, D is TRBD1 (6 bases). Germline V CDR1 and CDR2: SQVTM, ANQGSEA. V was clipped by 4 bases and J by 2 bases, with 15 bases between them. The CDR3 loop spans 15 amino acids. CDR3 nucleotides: TGCAGCGTTGGGGGGGCTGGGGGCACTGGAAACACCATATATTTT. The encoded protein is CSVGGAGGTGNTIYF.

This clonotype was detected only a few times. DNA for the CDR3: TGTGCCAGCAGACCAGGACAGTACAATCAGCCCCAGCATTTT. Amino acids: CASRPGQYNQPQHF. The V gene is TRBV27, the J gene TRBJ1-5, with D perhaps matching TRBD1 (6 bases). The V gene lost 6 bases and the J gene lost 3 bases, with 12 bases spanning the gap. The germline V gene has CDR1 MNHEY and CDR2 SMNVEV (reference sequence). This CDR3 is built from 14 residues.

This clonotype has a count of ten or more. The CDR3 is CASSGGQPQHF. DNA of the CDR3: TGTGCCAGCAGTGGGGGGCAGCCCCAGCATTTT. The chain carries TRBV6-1 and TRBJ1-5, with D possibly being TRBD1 (5 bases). There are 11 residues in the CDR3. CDR1 is MNHNS and CDR2 is SASEGT in the germline V gene. With 4 bases removed from V and 7 bases from J, the gap between germline ends came to 5 bases.

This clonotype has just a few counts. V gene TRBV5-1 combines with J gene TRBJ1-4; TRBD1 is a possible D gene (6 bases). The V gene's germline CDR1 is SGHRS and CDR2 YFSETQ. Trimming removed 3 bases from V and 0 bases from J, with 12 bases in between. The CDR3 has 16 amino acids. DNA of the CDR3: TGCGCCAGCAGCTCGGGGGCCATCGCAACTAATGAAAAACTGTTTTTT. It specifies CASSSGAIATNEKLFF.

The CDR3 here is CASSLAGTELTDTQYF. The CDR3 DNA reads TGTGCCAGCAGCTTAGCTGGGACCGAACTCACAGATACGCAGTATTTT. The J gene is TRBJ2-3, the V gene TRBV7-8; perhaps D is TRBD1 or TRBD2 (5 bases each). Trimming pared 0 bases from V and 2 bases from J, leaving 12 bases between. Germline CDR1 reads SGHVS; CDR2 reads FQNEAQ. This CDR3 is built from 16 residues.

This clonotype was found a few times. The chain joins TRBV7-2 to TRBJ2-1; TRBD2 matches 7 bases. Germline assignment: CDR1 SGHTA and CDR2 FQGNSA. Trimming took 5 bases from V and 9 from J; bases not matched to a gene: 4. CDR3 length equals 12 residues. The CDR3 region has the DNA TGTGCCAGCAGCGTTAGGGAGGGTGAGCAGTTCTTC. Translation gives CASSVREGEQFF.

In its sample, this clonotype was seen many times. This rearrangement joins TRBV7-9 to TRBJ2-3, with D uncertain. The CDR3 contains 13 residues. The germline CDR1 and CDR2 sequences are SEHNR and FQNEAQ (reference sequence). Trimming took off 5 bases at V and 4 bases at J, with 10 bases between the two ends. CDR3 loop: CASSPVGSDTQYF. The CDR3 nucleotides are TGTGCCAGCAGCCCGGTAGGGTCAGATACGCAGTATTTT.

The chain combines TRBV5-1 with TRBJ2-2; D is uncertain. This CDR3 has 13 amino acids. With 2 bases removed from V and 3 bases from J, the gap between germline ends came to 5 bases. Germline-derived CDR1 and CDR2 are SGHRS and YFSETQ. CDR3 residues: CASSFPDTGELFF. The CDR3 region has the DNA TGCGCCAGCAGCTTTCCCGACACCGGGGAGCTGTTTTTT.

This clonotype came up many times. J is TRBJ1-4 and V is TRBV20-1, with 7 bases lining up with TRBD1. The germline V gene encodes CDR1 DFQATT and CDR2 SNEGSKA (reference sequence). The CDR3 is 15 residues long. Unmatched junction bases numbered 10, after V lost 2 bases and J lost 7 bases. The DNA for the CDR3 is TGCAGTGCTAGACCTACAGGGGTCCTGGGTGAAAAACTGTTTTTT. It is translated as CSARPTGVLGEKLFF.

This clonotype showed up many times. CDR3 coding DNA: TGCGCCAGCAGCTCGGGACTACGCCAAGAGACCCAGTACTTC. Its protein is CASSSGLRQETQYF. This rearrangement joins TRBV5-1 to TRBJ2-5; 7 bases are a match to TRBD2. This CDR3 comprises 14 residues. The germline gives CDR1 SGHRS, CDR2 YFSETQ. Germline trimming cut 3 bases from V and 1 base from J; bases unmatched to any gene: 3.

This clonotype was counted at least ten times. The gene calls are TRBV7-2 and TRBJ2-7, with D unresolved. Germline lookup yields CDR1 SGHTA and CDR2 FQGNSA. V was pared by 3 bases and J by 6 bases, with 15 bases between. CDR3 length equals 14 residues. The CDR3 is CASSLYRLEGEQYF. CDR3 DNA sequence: TGTGCCAGCAGCTTGTACCGGTTAGAAGGCGAGCAGTACTTC. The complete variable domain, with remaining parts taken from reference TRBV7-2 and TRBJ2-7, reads GAGVSQSPSNKVTEKGKDVELRCDPISGHTALYWYRQSLGQGLEFLIYFQGNSAPDKSGLPSDRFSAERTGGSVSTLTIQRTQQEDSAVYLCASSLYRLEGEQYFGPGTRLTVT.

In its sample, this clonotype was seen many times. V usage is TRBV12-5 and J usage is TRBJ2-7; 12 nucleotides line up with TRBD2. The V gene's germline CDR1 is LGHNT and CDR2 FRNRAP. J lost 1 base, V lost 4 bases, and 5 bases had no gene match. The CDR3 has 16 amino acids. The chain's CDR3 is CASGYGLAGISYEQYF. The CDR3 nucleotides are TGTGCTAGTGGTTACGGACTAGCGGGAATTTCCTACGAGCAGTACTTC.

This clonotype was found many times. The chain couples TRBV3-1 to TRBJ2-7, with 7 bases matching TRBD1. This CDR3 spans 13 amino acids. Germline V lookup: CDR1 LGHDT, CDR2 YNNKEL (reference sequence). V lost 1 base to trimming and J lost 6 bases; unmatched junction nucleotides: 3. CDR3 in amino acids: CASSQVYRGEQYF. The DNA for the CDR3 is TGTGCCAGCAGCCAAGTATACAGGGGCGAGCAGTACTTC.

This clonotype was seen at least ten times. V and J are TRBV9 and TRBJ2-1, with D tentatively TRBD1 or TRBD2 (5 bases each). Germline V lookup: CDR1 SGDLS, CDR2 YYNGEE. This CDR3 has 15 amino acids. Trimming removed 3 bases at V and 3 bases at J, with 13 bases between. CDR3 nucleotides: TGTGCCAGCAGCGCTGGCGAGGGGTACTACAATGAGCAGTTCTTC. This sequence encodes CASSAGEGYYNEQFF.